This T cell receptor beta chain was obtained from a study of T cell responses to AZD1222 COVID-19 vaccine. Study information: Timing groups of about 4 and about 12 weeks for second doses were pooled.

A word on this clone: What it recognizes is unknown.

Measured with immunoSEQ multiplex PCR; TCRdb has only the in-frame clones, and not every one. This table has 90,000 to 120,000 clones, 89% appearing once. Study-wide points: Clonal diversity was possibly underestimated; the donors were predominantly white British and more often female. With two AZD1222 doses given, Spike-specific TCR breadth and depth both rose. Baseline seropositivity characterized only six AZD1222 recipients.

Trimming removed 0 bases at V and 6 bases at J, with 11 bases between. Germline values: CDR1 MNHEY, CDR2 SVGEGT. There are 14 residues in the CDR3. The sequencing used peripheral blood, collected on day 0 of AZD1222 vaccination. The rearrangement links TRBV6-2 or TRBV6-3 to TRBJ1-1; D is possibly TRBD1 (5 bases). This TCR derives from an adult in good health. CDR3 DNA: TGTGCCAGCAGTTACTCAGGGCTCAGGGCTGAAGCTTTCTTT. This codes for CASSYSGLRAEAFF.